These 25 T cell receptor beta chains came from one sample sequenced in a study of blood T cell repertoires in COVID-19. Using immunoSEQ multiplex PCR, the repertoire was profiled, and TCRdb retains in-frame clones only, with some absent. The sample includes approximately 250,000 clones, 85% to 90% of them seen just once. The sequencing input was PBMCs or T cells enriched from blood (not recorded which). These receptors were collected from a young woman with acute COVID-19.

The chain recombines TRBV11-3 with TRBJ2-1; D is unclear. Trimming pared 5 bases from V and 0 bases from J, leaving 11 bases between. This CDR3 region has 15 residues. CDR1 SGHNT and CDR2 YENEEA come from the germline V gene. This CDR3 is CASSADTSSYNEQFF. The CDR3 DNA is TGTGCCAGCAGCGCCGACACGAGCTCCTACAATGAGCAGTTCTTC.

V is TRBV6-5 and J is TRBJ2-7, with TRBD2 as a possible D gene (6 bases). CDR3 size: 14 residues. Germline CDR1 MNHEY, CDR2 SVGAGI. V dropped 0 bases and J dropped 9 bases, with 15 bases sitting between them. DNA of the CDR3: TGTGCCAGCAGTTACTCGAGAGTCGGGGGAGGGCAGTACTTC. This gives the protein CASSYSRVGGGQYF.

V gene TRBV5-6 combines with J gene TRBJ1-2; the match to TRBD1 covers 8 bases. This CDR3 spans 13 amino acids. In germline, CDR1 is SGHDT, CDR2 YYEEEE. After removal of 5 bases from V and 8 bases from J, the junction contained 8 bases not matched to a gene. CDR3 sequence reads: CASRRRQGKGYTF. The CDR3 nucleotides read TGTGCCAGCAGAAGGAGACAGGGGAAGGGCTACACCTTC.

This clone appeared once. The chain uses TRBV9 and TRBJ2-2, with 12 bases identical to TRBD2. Germline V CDR1 and CDR2: SGDLS, YYNGEE. This CDR3 comprises 15 residues. Germline trimming cut 4 bases from V and 8 bases from J; bases unmatched to any gene: 6. The CDR3 protein is CASSPGLAGFGELFF. CDR3 coding DNA: TGTGCCAGCAGCCCGGGACTAGCGGGCTTTGGGGAGCTGTTTTTT.

The rearrangement joins TRBV28 to TRBJ2-3; TRBD2 aligns across 7 bases. The CDR3 contains 12 residues. In germline, CDR1 is MDHEN, CDR2 SYDVKM. DNA of the CDR3: TGTGCGGGCGGGAGAGGGACAGATACGCAGTATTTT. Amino acids: CAGGRGTDTQYF.

This clone has a single count. J is TRBJ2-7 and V is TRBV27; 8 bases are shared with TRBD1. Unmatched junction bases numbered 13, after V lost 4 bases and J lost 5 bases. Germline assignment: CDR1 MNHEY and CDR2 SMNVEV (reference sequence). This CDR3 is built from 16 residues. The DNA of the CDR3 is TGTGCCAGCAGTTCACCGACAGGGGACCCCTGGGACGAGCAGTACTTC. Protein: CASSSPTGDPWDEQYF.

The chain couples TRBV4-3 to TRBJ2-2, with no clear D. V shed 0 bases and J shed 8 bases, with 13 bases lying between them. Germline V lookup: CDR1 LGHNA, CDR2 YSLEER. The CDR3 runs 15 residues. The CDR3 region is CASSQDFSLVGELFF. As DNA, the CDR3 is TGCGCCAGCAGCCAAGATTTTTCCCTTGTAGGGGAGCTGTTTTTT.

The rearrangement links TRBV18 to TRBJ2-2; D perhaps matches TRBD2 (6 bases). Trimming left V 4 bases short and J 6 bases short, with 12 bases between. Germline assignment: CDR1 KGHSH and CDR2 LQKENI. The CDR3 is made up of 14 amino acids. The CDR3 DNA follows: TGTGCCAGCTCACTACCGGGAGAATCCGGGGAGCTGTTTTTT. This gives the protein CASSLPGESGELFF.

The J gene is TRBJ2-2, the V gene TRBV28, with 8 nucleotides matching TRBD1. Unmatched junction bases numbered 12, after V lost 3 bases and J lost 9 bases. Germline CDR1 MDHEN, CDR2 SYDVKM. This CDR3 has 16 amino acids. The CDR3 coding sequence is TGTGCCAGCAGTTTTGGCGGGACAGGTAGACATCGGGAGCTGTTTTTT. Its translation is CASSFGGTGRHRELFF.

The chain uses TRBV18 and TRBJ2-5; D is uncertain. CDR3 size: 13 residues. CDR1 is KGHSH, CDR2 LQKENI, per germline. V dropped 2 bases and J dropped 4 bases, with 8 bases sitting between them. The CDR3 bases are TGTGCCAGCTCACCAGTGAACGGAGAGACCCAGTACTTC. It specifies CASSPVNGETQYF.

The chain employs TRBV7-3 and TRBJ2-7; the D gene is possibly TRBD2 (6 bases). V was shortened by 10 bases and J by 4 bases, with 26 bases between the two germline ends. The CDR3 has 16 residues. Per germline, CDR1 SGHTA and CDR2 FQGTGA. Here the CDR3 DNA reads TGTGCCAACAAAGGAGTATTGGGAGGTACCCATTACGAGCAGTACTTC. Its protein product is CANKGVLGGTHYEQYF.

This clone was counted a single time. The chain employs TRBV10-3 and TRBJ2-7, with a weak D call TRBD1 (7 bases). The CDR3 extends over 14 amino acids. Trimming cost V 10 bases and J 0 bases, with 16 bases left between them. Per germline, CDR1 ENHRY and CDR2 SYGVKD. The CDR3 bases are TGTGCCACCCACGGGCGGGACAGCTCCTACGAGCAGTACTTC. Its translation is CATHGRDSSYEQYF.

V gene TRBV5-1 combines with J gene TRBJ2-1, with TRBD1 identical over 9 bases. The trim removed 5 bases at V and 4 bases at J, leaving 10 bases unmatched. CDR3 length: 16 amino acids. In germline, CDR1 is SGHRS, CDR2 YFSETQ. The CDR3 loop reads CASRRRTGALYNEQFF. CDR3 in DNA: TGCGCCAGCAGGAGACGGACAGGGGCCTTATACAATGAGCAGTTCTTC.

CDR3 nucleotide sequence: TGCGCCAGCAGCCAAGGACAGGGGCGGGGTAATGGCTACACCTTC. As protein: CASSQGQGRGNGYTF. The rearrangement links TRBV4-1 to TRBJ1-2; TRBD1 agrees at 8 bases. The CDR3 covers 15 residues. CDR1 is MGHRA and CDR2 is YSYEKL in the germline V gene. With V trimmed by 1 base and J by 6 bases, 7 bases remained unmatched.

The gene calls are TRBV11-2 and TRBJ1-2, with TRBD1 matching 7 bases. This CDR3 contains 15 residues. Germline CDR1 SGHAT, CDR2 FQNNGV. The junction had 8 bases not matched to a gene; V was cut back by 7 bases and J by 0 bases. CDR3 nucleotides: TGTGCCAGCACCCAGGGGGGTCGAGCTAACTATGGCTACACCTTC. Translation gives CASTQGGRANYGYTF.

The chain employs TRBV7-9 and TRBJ2-3; D is ambiguous. Germline values: CDR1 SEHNR, CDR2 FQNEAQ (reference sequence). This CDR3 has 12 residues. V was clipped by 5 bases and J by 5 bases, with 8 bases between them. The CDR3 coding sequence is TGTGCCAGCAGCCCCCTCGTAGATACGCAGTATTTT. Residues: CASSPLVDTQYF.

V usage is TRBV11-2 and J usage is TRBJ2-1; maybe TRBD2 (6 bases). CDR3 length: 18 amino acids. Trimming took 5 bases from V and 0 from J, leaving 20 bases between them. The germline V gene has CDR1 SGHAT and CDR2 FQNNGV. This CDR3 is CASSLQVPSASSYNEQFF. The CDR3 DNA reads as TGTGCCAGCAGCCTACAGGTGCCTAGCGCAAGCTCCTACAATGAGCAGTTCTTC.

V gene TRBV27 combines with J gene TRBJ2-7; 8 bases fit TRBD1. CDR3 length equals 13 residues. In germline, CDR1 is MNHEY, CDR2 SMNVEV (reference sequence). V gave up 5 bases and J gave up 4 bases; unmatched junction bases: 4. CDR3 bases: TGTGCCAGCAGTCCGACAGGGGAATACGAGCAGTACTTC. This sequence encodes CASSPTGEYEQYF.

The J gene is TRBJ2-3, the V gene TRBV28; weak D call: TRBD2 (5 bases). The ends were cut back, 6 bases at V and 2 bases at J, with 12 bases in the middle. Looked up from germline, CDR1 is MDHEN and CDR2 is SYDVKM. This CDR3 spans 14 amino acids. For the CDR3, the DNA is TGTGCCAGCAGCCCAACTAGATACACAGATACGCAGTATTTT. Translated, it gives CASSPTRYTDTQYF.

This chain joins TRBV5-8 and TRBJ1-1; TRBD1 might be the D (6 bases). The CDR3 covers 15 residues. V lost 0 bases and J 1 base, leaving 10 bases between the germline ends. CDR1 and CDR2 (germline): SGHTS, YDEGEE. As DNA, the CDR3 is TGTGCCAGCAGCTTGGAGGGGGATCCGAACACTGAAGCTTTCTTT. It specifies CASSLEGDPNTEAFF.

This chain uses TRBV11-2 with TRBJ2-7; 8 positions match TRBD1. CDR3 length: 13 residues. V lost 4 bases and J lost 4; bases outside the gene matches: 3. Germline V gives CDR1 SGHAT, CDR2 FQNNGV. CDR3 residues: CASSYGQGYEQYF. In DNA form, the CDR3 reads TGTGCCAGCAGCTATGGACAGGGATACGAGCAGTACTTC.

The chain links TRBV14 to TRBJ2-1; perhaps TRBD1 as D (6 bases). From germline, CDR1 is SGHDN and CDR2 FVKESK. V gave up 5 bases and J gave up 9 bases, with 8 bases separating them. This CDR3 contains 11 residues. CDR3 loop: CASSNRVEQFF. The CDR3 DNA reads TGTGCCAGCAGCAACAGGGTTGAGCAGTTCTTC.

Concerning this clone: Other DNA sequences in this specimen translate into the identical CDR3. This sequence joins TRBV28 and TRBJ2-7; unclear D gene. V was trimmed by 3 bases and J by 4 bases, leaving 7 bases between them. Germline CDR1 and CDR2: MDHEN and SYDVKM. CDR3 size: 12 residues. In DNA, the CDR3 is TGTGCCAGCAGTTTTTTATCGTACGAGCAGTACTTC. This sequence encodes CASSFLSYEQYF. Looking up the rest from reference TRBV28 and TRBJ2-7 gives the full variable domain: DVKVTQSSRYLVKRTGEKVFLECVQDMDHENMFWYRQDPGLGLRLIYFSYDVKMKEKGDIPEGYSVSREKKERFSLILESASTNQTSMYLCASSFLSYEQYFGPGTRLTVT.

The chain couples TRBV4-1 to TRBJ2-1, with a weak D call TRBD2 (5 bases). V shed 1 base and J shed 0 bases, with 13 bases lying between them. Germline loops: CDR1 MGHRA, CDR2 YSYEKL. This CDR3 is 17 amino acids long. The CDR3 DNA follows: TGCGCCAGCAGCCAAGGGAGGTTGCGGGCCTCCTACAATGAGCAGTTCTTC. It yields the protein CASSQGRLRASYNEQFF.

This sequence joins TRBV19 and TRBJ2-3; 8 nucleotides match TRBD2. The V gene's germline CDR1 is LNHDA and CDR2 SQIVND (reference sequence). CDR3 length equals 17 residues. V trimming: 5 bases; J trimming: 2 bases; junction bases outside the gene matches: 12. CDR3 in DNA: TGTGCCAGTAGTGTGAAAAGGACTAGCAGACACACAGATACGCAGTATTTT. Its translation is CASSVKRTSRHTDTQYF.